Here is one T cell receptor beta chain with its context. This entry is derived from a study of cytomegalovirus exposure and HLA in healthy donors. V was clipped by 6 bases and J by 0 bases, with 12 bases between them. CDR3 length: 15 residues. Germline V gene sequence: CDR1 MNHEY, CDR2 SVGAGI. Profiling relied on immunoSEQ multiplex PCR, and the TCRdb table lists in-frame clones only, not all of them. The table lists over 200,000 clones, around 90% of them singletons. Material for sequencing was PBMCs. The TCR sequence derives from a woman younger than 35 in good health and CMV-seronegative. The rearrangement uses TRBV6-5 and TRBJ1-3; D may be TRBD1 (6 bases). The CDR3 loop reads CASRAQGVSGNTIYF. Here the CDR3 DNA reads TGTGCCAGCAGAGCACAGGGAGTCTCTGGAAACACCATATATTTT.